The rows below give T cell receptor beta chains drawn from one sample of a study of T cell repertoires in cytomegalovirus infection. One entry per CDR3 protein, called by TCRdb with MiXCR from the reads. The sample gives approximately 310,000 distinct CDR3 sequences, approximately 25% of which show up once; less than 15% is in the top ten. Their antigens are not known. The sequences come from cultured PBMCs, collected from culture after CMV antigen stimulation. These receptors all come from a human donor in good health (CMV status not recorded). Some clones in this sample may be carry-over from other donors' samples. Both conserved end residues are part of each CDR3. Each record gives: J gene, V gene, D gene, CDR3 protein. A D gene is named only where the DNA matches it firmly.

TRBJ1-2,TRBV7-2,TRBD1,CASSSPGQGLRYTF
TRBJ2-7,TRBV7-2,-,CASSYELYEQYF
TRBJ2-7,TRBV4-2,TRBD2,CASSLLSGGDYEQYF
TRBJ1-1,TRBV4-2,TRBD1,CASSQNSRGLKGAFF
TRBJ2-3,TRBV28,-,CASSPRRDRTDTQYF
TRBJ2-5,TRBV10-3,TRBD1,CAISESPGQGLFQETQYF
TRBJ2-7,TRBV29-1,-,CSVIGRGEQYF
TRBJ2-5,TRBV5-4,TRBD2,CASSFSSGSMHGETQYF
TRBJ2-1,TRBV6-2/TRBV6-3,TRBD2,CASGSAGSGRGWEQFF
TRBJ1-5,TRBV7-2,-,CASSPGRSYQPQHF
TRBJ1-5,TRBV7-6,TRBD1,CASREGTADHQPQHF
TRBJ2-7,TRBV27,TRBD1,CASSLYGQGAPEQYF
TRBJ2-1,TRBV4-1,TRBD2,CASSPRLAALDEQFF
TRBJ2-7,TRBV14,TRBD2,CASSQELAGAYEQYF
TRBJ1-1,TRBV28,-,CASSFRGARGTEAFF
TRBJ1-1,TRBV6-1,TRBD1,CASSEGTGGGNTEAFF
TRBJ1-2,TRBV7-2,-,CASRNVGAGYTF
TRBJ1-1,TRBV4-1,-,CASSQEIKAANRNTEAFF
TRBJ2-3,TRBV14,-,CASSHGDGLPQYF
TRBJ2-3,TRBV2,-,CASSEASGTDTQYF
TRBJ2-1,TRBV4-3,-,CASSQDMAVVGEQFF
TRBJ1-5,TRBV6-1,TRBD1,CASSRTRFTGTEVNQPQHF
TRBJ1-1,TRBV25-1,TRBD1,CASSEGTGRTEAFF
TRBJ2-5,TRBV11-2,TRBD1,CASSQQGYETQYF
TRBJ2-7,TRBV27,TRBD1,CASSPGQGRSSYEQYF
TRBJ2-2,TRBV7-2,-,CASSLDRSSTGELFF
TRBJ2-1,TRBV3-1,TRBD2,CASSRGTSGRVYEQFF
TRBJ2-5,TRBV5-3,-,CASTPGGSGETQYF
TRBJ2-1,TRBV2,TRBD2,CASSVASGRVYNEQFF
TRBJ2-1,TRBV7-3,TRBD2,CASSPERTSGIGEQFF
TRBJ1-5,TRBV11-3,-,CASSPGPGQPQHF
TRBJ2-7,TRBV5-4,-,CASSNKTSFHEQYF
TRBJ1-2,TRBV5-5,-,CASSLVLSTNYGYTF
TRBJ1-1,TRBV6-6,TRBD1,CATTLPGQGAEAFF
TRBJ1-5,TRBV7-2,-,CASSLAGQGYGHQPQHF
TRBJ2-3,TRBV6-6,TRBD2,CASTGLAGAGTDTQYF
TRBJ1-2,TRBV7-2,TRBD1,CASSLLSPDRGRGYGYTF
TRBJ1-6,TRBV28,TRBD1,CASSFTGDWALHF
TRBJ2-3,TRBV7-9,-,CASSRSASDITDTQYF
TRBJ1-5,TRBV7-2,-,CASSLDRAAGNQPQHF
TRBJ2-1,TRBV6-5,TRBD2,CASVRETSTRGDTFF
TRBJ1-1,TRBV5-6,-,CASSIQADTEAFF
TRBJ2-3,TRBV5-1,-,CASSPSSVGDTQYF
TRBJ1-1,TRBV6-1,TRBD1,CASRHGVVRQGGTEAFF
TRBJ2-1,TRBV9,-,CASSVDPSSYNEQFF